Reported below is one T cell receptor (beta chain). Its antigen is not identified. The data were obtained in a study of shared clonotypes between healthy human individuals. Findings and limits, study-wide: Rarefaction analysis demonstrated incomplete sorted-subset sequencing notwithstanding large depth.

CDR3 length: 15 amino acids. V gave up 2 bases and J gave up 1 base, with 11 bases separating them. The germline V gene encodes CDR1 MNHNS and CDR2 SASEGT. Clones were sequenced by immunoSEQ multiplex PCR, and TCRdb holds only the in-frame ones, with some missing. Of about 2.4 million clones listed, 80% to 95% are singletons. The sequence derives from a young man in good health. Some clones in this sample may be carry-over from other donors' samples. The chain combines TRBV6-1 with TRBJ1-2; D is ambiguous. The sequenced sample consisted of naive CD4+ T cells from PBMCs. Noted subset: CD45RA+ positively selected. The CDR3: CASSEPRRSNYGYTF. For the CDR3, the DNA is TGTGCCAGCAGTGAACCCCGACGGAGTAACTATGGCTACACCTTC.